This T cell receptor (beta chain) was sequenced for a study of T-cell memory formation after mild COVID-19. Findings of the study overall: Second-wave clones peaking on day 37 lacked confirmed SARS-CoV-2 specificity.

On this clonotype: Its antigen remains unidentified.

Germline values: CDR1 DFQATT, CDR2 SNEGSKA (reference sequence). The length of the CDR3 is 11 residues. Trimming took off 5 bases at V and 6 bases at J, with 10 bases between the two ends. MiXCR, applied by TCRdb to the 5' RACE reads, yields one record per CDR3 protein. The table has approximately 410,000 distinct CDR3 sequences, under 25% seen once. This TCR came from an adult woman who had mild COVID-19 (a few samples of this study predate the infection). Cell type and time point are not known. The chain employs TRBV20-1 and TRBJ1-2, with D unresolved. The source material was PBMCs or a T cell subset sorted from them (not recorded which). The CDR3 DNA follows: TGCAGTGCTCTGTCTTCCGATGGCTACACCTTC. It specifies CSALSSDGYTF.